Given below is one T cell receptor beta chain in context. The CDR3 spans 12 residues. The J segment lost 7 bases and the V segment lost 4 bases, leaving 1 base of the junction unmatched. Germline V gene data show CDR1 as SNHLY and CDR2 as FYNNEI. The sample is drawn from a study of blood T cell repertoires in COVID-19. How the authors handled the data: Nucleated cell counts were estimated from reference gene primer amplification. The data were produced by immunoSEQ multiplex PCR, yet TCRdb's version contains in-frame clones alone and is incomplete. V, J and clone size were drawn from that table, and D and trimming were deduced from the DNA. The sample has fewer than 55,000 clones; roughly 70% are singletons.

The clonotype comes from a woman in her 70s with acute or convalescent COVID-19. The sequencing input was peripheral blood. This chain uses TRBV2 with TRBJ2-1, with TRBD2 matching 7 bases. The chain's CDR3 is CASSAGGNEQFF. CDR3 nucleotide sequence: TGTGCCAGCAGTGCGGGGGGAAATGAGCAGTTCTTC.